The T cell receptor (beta chain) described here comes from a study of T cell changes during pregnancy in multiple sclerosis (dated by TCRdb to between 2018 and 2021). With regard to the full study: The study examined how the T cell repertoire changed over the course of pregnancy in women with multiple sclerosis.

The library was produced with the immunoSEQ multiplex PCR assay. TCRdb took over this immuneACCESS table, retaining in-frame rearrangements with V and J assigned. Such tables are incomplete; in checked studies, under half of the missing clones stem from an unresolved V gene, and the remainder is unexplained. The sample table shows tens of thousands of clones, and 90% are seen once. The biggest ten clones account for approximately 6.6% of the sample. This clone was detected only a few times. This receptor's antigen is unknown. Base quality data are lacking; no much larger clone is found one base away. V loses 1 base at its end and J loses 6 bases; junction bases beyond the gene matches: 18. The CDR3 goes from the cysteine to the phenylalanine over 19 residues. CDR3 DNA only is kept here, 57 bases in frame from base 1. CDR1 SGHDT and CDR2 YYEEEE are derived from the germline V gene.

The material sequenced was peripheral blood, taken in the third trimester of pregnancy. The chain was built from TRBV5-6 and TRBJ2-3, and TRBD2 aligns with 9 junction nucleotides. The source of this sequence is a female donor in good health, enrolled as a control in a pregnancy study. For the CDR3, the sequence is CASSLFTGWSGGTQDTQYF. The sequence in DNA is TGTGCCAGCAGCTTGTTTACAGGTTGGAGCGGGGGGACCCAGGATACGCAGTATTTT.